These 13 T cell receptor beta chains share one sample of origin, sequenced in a study of persistence of HIV-infected CD4 T cells. Cells were stimulated with CMV-infected fibroblast lysates at 10 ug/mL. Responding CD4+ T cells were sorted by upregulation of both CD40 ligand and CD69. Antigen specificity for these receptors is unknown. The libraries were made with immunoSEQ version 4 in survey mode. Method: immunoSEQ multiplex PCR; TCRdb's copy keeps in-frame clones and lacks some. The data show 5,500 to 9,000 clones, approximately 80% seen once. Material: CD4+ T cells sorted from PBMCs after 18-hour stimulation, obtained from a patient who received antiretroviral therapy. The receptor set was obtained from an adult woman with HIV who was CMV-seropositive.

The genes are TRBV19 and TRBJ1-1, with 9 nucleotides matching TRBD1. With 4 bases clipped from V and 0 bases from J, the junction kept 6 bases outside the gene matches. From germline, CDR1 is LNHDA and CDR2 SQIVND (reference sequence). The CDR3 consists of 16 residues. For the CDR3, the DNA is TGTGCCAGTAGTACGGTGACAGGGGGGATGAACACTGAAGCTTTCTTT. Protein: CASSTVTGGMNTEAFF.

By its share, this clone is medium-sized. V gene TRBV11-3 combines with J gene TRBJ2-7; possibly TRBD2 for D (6 bases). The CDR3 is 15 residues long. Trimming removed 1 base from V and 2 bases from J, with 12 bases in between. Germline CDR1 SGHNT, CDR2 YENEEA. CDR3: CASSLGASETYEQYF. CDR3 in DNA: TGTGCCAGCAGCTTAGGTGCTAGCGAGACCTACGAGCAGTACTTC.

V is TRBV5-6 and J is TRBJ1-2, with a weak D call TRBD1 (5 bases). The CDR3 runs 13 residues. Looked up from germline, CDR1 is SGHDT and CDR2 is YYEEEE. Deletions cut 2 bases from V and 5 bases from J, with 10 bases between. The CDR3 DNA reads as TGTGCCAGCAGCTTAAACCAGGGTTATGGCTACACCTTC. Protein: CASSLNQGYGYTF.

V and J are TRBV6-2 or TRBV6-3 and TRBJ2-3; 12 positions agree with TRBD2. The CDR3 consists of 16 residues. V shed 4 bases, J shed 5 bases, and the junction held 7 bases outside the gene matches. Germline V lookup: CDR1 MNHEY, CDR2 SVGEGT. CDR3 bases: TGTGCCAGCAGTTTTCCTAGCGGGGGGGCCTTAGATACGCAGTATTTT. Translated, it gives CASSFPSGGALDTQYF.

This chain joins TRBV7-2 and TRBJ2-1; perhaps TRBD1 as D (6 bases). V was shortened by 4 bases and J by 8 bases, with 12 bases between the two germline ends. Germline V CDR1 and CDR2: SGHTA, FQGNSA. There are 13 residues in the CDR3. CDR3 loop: CASSSTGYDEQFF. The CDR3, as DNA: TGTGCCAGCAGCTCCACAGGGTACGATGAGCAGTTCTTC.

This chain links TRBV5-1 with TRBJ1-4; a weak D match, TRBD1 (5 bases). The CDR3 covers 20 residues. The V gene's germline CDR1 is SGHRS and CDR2 YFSETQ. V was trimmed by 0 bases and J by 5 bases, leaving 26 bases between them. CDR3 protein: CASSLVRTGHLLGANEKLFF. The CDR3 nucleotides read TGCGCCAGCAGCTTGGTTCGGACTGGACACCTGCTAGGAGCAAATGAAAAACTGTTTTTT.

The chain recombines TRBV6-5 with TRBJ2-7, with a possible D match to TRBD1 (6 bases). The V gene's germline CDR1 is MNHEY and CDR2 SVGAGI. The CDR3 is made up of 12 amino acids. V lost 8 bases and J lost 9, with 17 bases in between. The CDR3 nucleotides are TGTGCCAGCGAGACCACAACAGGGAGGCAGTACTTC. This gives the protein CASETTTGRQYF.

The gene calls are TRBV29-1 and TRBJ1-1; 9 nucleotides agree with TRBD1. The CDR3 sequence is 13 residues long. The V gene end was trimmed by 4 bases and the J gene end by 4 bases; junction bases not matched to a gene: 4. The germline V gene has CDR1 SQVTM and CDR2 ANQGSEA. CDR3 sequence: CSVAVTGGTEAFF. The DNA for the CDR3 is TGCAGCGTTGCAGTGACAGGGGGCACTGAAGCTTTCTTT.

The chain joins TRBV5-4 to TRBJ2-1, with 8 bases matching TRBD2. V shed 4 bases and J 1 base; nucleotides not matched to a gene: 4. This CDR3 is built from 15 residues. Germline assignment: CDR1 SGHNT and CDR2 YYREEE (reference sequence). CDR3 residues: CASSPGTRSYNEQFF. As DNA, the CDR3 is TGTGCCAGCAGCCCGGGGACTAGGTCCTACAATGAGCAGTTCTTC.

V usage is TRBV19 and J usage is TRBJ2-5, with D possibly TRBD1 on 5 matching bases. V lost 4 bases and J lost 7, with 7 bases in between. This CDR3 contains 11 residues. Germline V gives CDR1 LNHDA, CDR2 SQIVND (reference sequence). CDR3 residues: CASSKQATQYF. In DNA, the CDR3 is TGTGCCAGTAGTAAACAGGCGACCCAGTACTTC.

The chain carries TRBV5-1 and TRBJ2-1; 8 positions match TRBD1. The V segment lost 0 bases and the J segment 6 bases; nucleotides outside the gene matches: 2. Germline V gene lookup returns CDR1 SGHRS and CDR2 YFSETQ. The CDR3 totals 14 residues. The CDR3 protein is CASSLGRGLNEQFF. CDR3 DNA: TGCGCCAGCAGCTTGGGCAGGGGGCTCAATGAGCAGTTCTTC. Looking up the rest from reference TRBV5-1 and TRBJ2-1 gives the full variable domain: KAGVTQTPRYLIKTRGQQVTLSCSPISGHRSVSWYQQTPGQGLQFLFEYFSETQRNKGNFPGRFSGRQFSNSRSEMNVSTLELGDSALYLCASSLGRGLNEQFFGPGTRLTVL.

The chain carries TRBV6-6 and TRBJ1-2, with 8 bases identical to TRBD1. Germline-derived CDR1 and CDR2 are MNHNY and SVGAGI (reference sequence). J was trimmed by 5 bases and V by 4 bases; bases with no gene match: 9. This CDR3 region has 15 residues. CDR3 bases: TGTGCCAGCAGTTCCCTGGGACAGGCCGCTTATGGCTACACCTTC. Translated, it gives CASSSLGQAAYGYTF.

The chain is built from TRBV12-3 or TRBV12-4 and TRBJ1-5; D not resolved. V was clipped by 5 bases and J by 5 bases, with 7 bases between them. There are 12 residues in the CDR3. The CDR3 DNA is TGTGCCAGCAGTAACTCAGATCAGCCCCAGCATTTT. Its translation is CASSNSDQPQHF.